One and the same sample provided the 17 T cell receptor beta chains below, sequenced in a study of T cells in Graves' hyperthyroidism and ophthalmopathy. There were TCR beta CDR3 regions amplified from RNA transcripts. The TCR CDR3 first-round RT-PCR relied on the HTBI primer set. One entry per CDR3 protein, called by TCRdb with MiXCR from the multiplex PCR reads. This sample has approximately 400,000 distinct CDR3 sequences, with about 20% found just once. The material sequenced was blood. All receptors derive from a woman younger than 35 with Graves' hyperthyroidism.

The chain carries TRBV12-3 or TRBV12-4 and TRBJ2-5, with no clear D. This CDR3 region has 15 residues. V lost 3 bases, J lost 2 bases, and 13 bases lay in between. DNA for the CDR3: TGTGCCAGCAGTTTCGGCAGGCGAGCACAAGAGACCCAGTACTTC. Translating it yields CASSFGRRAQETQYF.

This clonotype was seen repeatedly, ten times or more. The chain employs TRBV6-2 or TRBV6-3 and TRBJ2-3, with a tentative D call TRBD1 (6 bases). The CDR3 runs 15 residues. V was cut by 3 bases and J by 2 bases, with 12 bases left in between. The germline V gene has CDR1 MNHEY and CDR2 SVGEGT. CDR3 region: CASSYVGAITDTQYF. The CDR3 DNA is TGTGCCAGCAGTTATGTGGGGGCAATCACAGATACGCAGTATTTT.

The rearrangement uses TRBV29-1 and TRBJ2-5, with 13 nucleotides matching TRBD2. The CDR3 length is 16 residues. The V and J ends lost 1 base and 3 bases, in that order; junction bases with no gene match: 5. Looked up from germline, CDR1 is SQVTM and CDR2 is ANQGSEA. The CDR3 is CSVEVTGTSGEETQYF. In DNA, the CDR3 is TGCAGCGTTGAAGTTACCGGGACTAGCGGGGAAGAGACCCAGTACTTC.

This clonotype has more than one count but fewer than ten. The chain has TRBV12-3 or TRBV12-4 and TRBJ2-2, with D possibly TRBD2 on 7 matching bases. V lost 5 bases, J lost 6 bases, and 16 bases lay in between. There are 15 residues in the CDR3. CDR3 residues: CASSEGGRGAGELFF. Here the CDR3 DNA reads TGTGCCAGCAGTGAGGGGGGGAGAGGGGCCGGGGAGCTGTTTTTT.

This clonotype was seen a handful of times. The rearrangement links TRBV12-3 or TRBV12-4 to TRBJ1-2, with 7 bases aligning to TRBD1. CDR3 length equals 15 residues. V trimming: 1 base; J trimming: 4 bases; junction bases outside the gene matches: 6. The CDR3 region is CASSLGDSRFYGYTF. DNA of the CDR3: TGTGCCAGCAGTTTAGGGGACAGTCGCTTCTATGGCTACACCTTC.

This clonotype was counted at least ten times. V usage is TRBV12-3 or TRBV12-4 and J usage is TRBJ2-6, with D tentatively TRBD1 (6 bases). Trimming took 6 bases from V and 0 from J, leaving 18 bases between them. The CDR3 spans 18 residues. This chain's CDR3 is CASSPHLGGNSGANVLTF. CDR3 in DNA: TGTGCCAGCAGCCCCCACCTAGGGGGAAACTCTGGGGCCAACGTCCTGACTTTC.

This clonotype was detected many times. The chain joins TRBV2 to TRBJ1-2; 7 bases are shared with TRBD1. In germline, CDR1 is SNHLY, CDR2 FYNNEI. J gave up 3 bases and V 5 bases, and 6 bases lay outside the gene matches. The CDR3 is made up of 14 amino acids. In DNA, the CDR3 is TGTGCCAGCAGTCGACAGGGCTTCTACTATGGCTACACCTTC. This gives the protein CASSRQGFYYGYTF.

At least ten counts were recorded for this clonotype. The chain couples TRBV12-3 or TRBV12-4 to TRBJ2-4, with 7 bases identical to TRBD1. The CDR3 runs to 13 residues. V trimming: 5 bases; J trimming: 8 bases; junction bases outside the gene matches: 6. CDR3 nucleotides: TGTGCCAGCAGTAAACAGGGGAGTGACATTCAGTACTTC. This sequence encodes CASSKQGSDIQYF.

This clonotype was seen a handful of times. This chain links TRBV7-3 with TRBJ2-2; 8 bases align to TRBD2. V lost 3 bases and J lost 5; bases outside the gene matches: 11. The germline gives CDR1 SGHTA, CDR2 FQGTGA. The CDR3 is 17 residues long. In nucleotides, the CDR3 is TGTGCCAGCAGCTTTTCCAGCGGGGGTATAGGTACCGGGGAGCTGTTTTTT. It yields the protein CASSFSSGGIGTGELFF.

This clonotype came up many times. The gene calls are TRBV20-1 and TRBJ2-7, with TRBD2 as a possible D gene (7 bases). V lost 3 bases and J 2 bases, leaving 14 bases between the germline ends. The CDR3 loop spans 14 amino acids. CDR1 and CDR2 (germline): DFQATT, SNEGSKA (reference sequence). In nucleotides, the CDR3 is TGCAGTGCTAGCCTAGGGGGGGCCACCTACGAGCAGTACTTC. Protein sequence: CSASLGGATYEQYF.

This clonotype was observed at least ten times. The chain is built from TRBV7-2 and TRBJ2-7; 9 bases match TRBD1. Germline V gives CDR1 SGHTA, CDR2 FQGNSA. J gave up 2 bases and V 3 bases, and 11 bases lay outside the gene matches. CDR3 size: 17 residues. CDR3 sequence (DNA): TGTGCCAGCAGCTTCCTCTCCGGGACAGGGAGACCCTACGAGCAGTACTTC. Its translation: CASSFLSGTGRPYEQYF.

Details on this clonotype: A read error may explain this, as a much larger clone is one base away. V is TRBV30 and J is TRBJ2-7; no definite D call. In germline, CDR1 is GTSNPN, CDR2 SVGIG (reference sequence). Trimming pared 6 bases from V and 2 bases from J, leaving 20 bases between. The CDR3 has 15 residues. CDR3 loop: CACSLEQVITYEQYF. For the CDR3, the DNA is TGTGCCTGTTCCCTGGAACAAGTAATAACCTACGAGCAGTACTTC.

In this sample, this clonotype turned up many times. The chain joins TRBV6-4 to TRBJ2-3; D may be TRBD1 (6 bases). This CDR3 has 14 amino acids. Germline CDR1 MRHNA, CDR2 SNTAGT. Trimming stripped 3 bases from V and 6 bases from J, with 13 bases between. CDR3 nucleotides: TGTGCCAGCAGTGAAGATGGACAGAGCGATACGCAGTATTTT. Protein: CASSEDGQSDTQYF.

This clonotype came up a few times. This chain connects TRBV12-3 or TRBV12-4 to TRBJ1-2; 11 bases agree with TRBD1. The V and J ends lost 4 bases and 2 bases, in that order; junction bases with no gene match: 3. This CDR3 is 15 amino acids long. The CDR3 is CASSWDRGTNYGYTF. In nucleotides, the CDR3 is TGTGCCAGCAGTTGGGACAGGGGGACCAACTATGGCTACACCTTC.

With regard to this clonotype: A much bigger clone sits one base away, suggesting this may be a read error. The chain employs TRBV12-3 or TRBV12-4 and TRBJ1-1; unclear D gene. V was trimmed by 7 bases and J by 8 bases, leaving 11 bases between them. The CDR3 runs 11 residues. Here the CDR3 DNA reads TGTGCCAGCAACGGCAGTCCCGAAGCTTTCTTT. Its translation is CASNGSPEAFF.

This clonotype was counted many times. The chain has TRBV28 and TRBJ2-5; the D gene is possibly TRBD2 (7 bases). Trimming stripped 3 bases from V and 5 bases from J, with 13 bases between. CDR3 length equals 14 residues. CDR1 is MDHEN and CDR2 is SYDVKM in the germline V gene. In DNA, the CDR3 is TGTGCCAGCAGTTTCGGGGGGCTGTATGAGACCCAGTACTTC. Amino acid sequence: CASSFGGLYETQYF.

This clonotype has a count of ten or more. The J gene is TRBJ2-5, the V gene TRBV20-1; TRBD1 might be the D (6 bases). V lost 4 bases and J lost 5, with 11 bases in between. Germline V CDR1 and CDR2: DFQATT, SNEGSKA (reference sequence). CDR3 size: 12 residues. The CDR3, as DNA: TGCAGTGCTACACTAAGGGGGGAGACCCAGTACTTC. This sequence encodes CSATLRGETQYF.